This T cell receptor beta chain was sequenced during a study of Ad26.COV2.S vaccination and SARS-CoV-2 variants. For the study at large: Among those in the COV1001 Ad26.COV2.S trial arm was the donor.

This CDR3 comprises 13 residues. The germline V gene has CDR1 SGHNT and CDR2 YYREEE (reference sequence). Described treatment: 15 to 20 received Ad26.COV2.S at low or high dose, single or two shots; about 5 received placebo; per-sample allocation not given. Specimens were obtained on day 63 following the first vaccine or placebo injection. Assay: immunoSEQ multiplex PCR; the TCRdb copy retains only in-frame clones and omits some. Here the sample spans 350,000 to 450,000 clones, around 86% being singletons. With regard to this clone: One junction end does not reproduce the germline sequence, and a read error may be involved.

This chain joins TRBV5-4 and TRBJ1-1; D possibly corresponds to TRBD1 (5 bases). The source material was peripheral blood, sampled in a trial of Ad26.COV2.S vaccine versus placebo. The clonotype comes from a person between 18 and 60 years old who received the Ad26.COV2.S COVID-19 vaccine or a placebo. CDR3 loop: CASSPTGARYSDF. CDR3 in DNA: TGTGCCAGCAGCCCCACCGGGGCTCGCTACTCCGACTTT.